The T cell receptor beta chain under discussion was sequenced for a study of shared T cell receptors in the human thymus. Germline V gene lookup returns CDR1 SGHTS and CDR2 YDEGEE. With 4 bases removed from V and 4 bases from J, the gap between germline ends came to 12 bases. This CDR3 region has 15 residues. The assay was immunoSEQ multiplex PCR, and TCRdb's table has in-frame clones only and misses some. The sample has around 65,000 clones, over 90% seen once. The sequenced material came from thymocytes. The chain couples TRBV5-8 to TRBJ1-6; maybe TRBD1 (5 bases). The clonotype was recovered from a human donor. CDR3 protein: CASSPPGTYNSPLHF. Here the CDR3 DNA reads TGTGCCAGCAGCCCCCCGGGGACGTATAATTCACCCCTCCACTTT.